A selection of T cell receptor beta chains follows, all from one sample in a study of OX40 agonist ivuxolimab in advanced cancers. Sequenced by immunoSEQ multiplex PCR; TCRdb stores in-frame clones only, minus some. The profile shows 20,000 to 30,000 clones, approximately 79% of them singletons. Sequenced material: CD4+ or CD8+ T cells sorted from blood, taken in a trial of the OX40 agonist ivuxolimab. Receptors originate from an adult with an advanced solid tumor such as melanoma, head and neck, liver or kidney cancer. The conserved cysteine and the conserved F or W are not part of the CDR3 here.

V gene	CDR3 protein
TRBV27	ASSPLILGSGEQY
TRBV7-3	ASSLKGASDTQY
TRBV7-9	ASSLRGTSGVGTDTQY
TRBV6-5	ASSRQNSEAF
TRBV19	ASTTGRGNTEAF
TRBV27	ASSRNNQPQH
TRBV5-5	ASSLLLRTGVERGYT
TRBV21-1	ASSLIGTGNIQY
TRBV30	AWSSRGIGELF
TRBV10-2	ASSAGTVNTYEQY
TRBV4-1	ASSQALGYYGYT
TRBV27	ASSLSRYRQPQH
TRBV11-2	ASSLGGGWDDGYT
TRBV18	ASSPGGGGETQY
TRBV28	ASSLSGARWNYGYT
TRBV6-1	ASSGGVGGANQPQH
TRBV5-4	ASSFKGGAAMRSEQF
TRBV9	ASSVGQGDHEQY
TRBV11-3	ASSRQVNEQF
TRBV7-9	ASSLGITNTEAF
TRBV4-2	ASSFQGSGNTIY
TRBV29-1	SAVSYYSGTYSSYEQY
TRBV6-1	ASSFTGLEGYT
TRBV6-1	ASSEVVGVLNYGYT
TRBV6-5	ASSYDRANTEAF
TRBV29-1	SVGGEGKKRNEQF
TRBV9	ASSKGTGPNTEAF
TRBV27	ASSLGQGAVAF
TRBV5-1	ASSEGWGTEAF
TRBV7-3	ASSSLLAGPYNEQF
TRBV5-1	ASSPYSTGTLYEQY
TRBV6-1	ASSEAFEKLF
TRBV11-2	ASSSYRGPTYNEQF
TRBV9	ASSGGTGYNEQF
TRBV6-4	ASSEWGGVADTQY
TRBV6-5	ASSYRLNTEAF
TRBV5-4	ASSRDSGETQY
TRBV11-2	ASSSTRGRRYGYT
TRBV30	AWSGRLDEQY
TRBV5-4	ASSPGGQLRGYT
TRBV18	VSTGDGVTQY
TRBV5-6	ASSLGGTPYEQY
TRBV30	AWSSRQAKGSPLH
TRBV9	ASSGGDRNYGYT
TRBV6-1	ASSEGRGGLDEQF
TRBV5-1	ASSSSGTGTYEQY
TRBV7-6	ASSGQTNTEAF
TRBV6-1	ASSSGWGTGELF
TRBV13	ASSLDTSGRYQETQY
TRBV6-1	ASTLGGAGYEQY
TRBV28	ASSLRGGATGTQY
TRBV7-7	ASSLLRDTEAF
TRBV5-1	ASSLEGRPYGYT
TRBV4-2	ASSFHEIQGARSPLH